Listed below are T cell receptor beta chains from one sample, sequenced in a study of blood T cell repertoires in COVID-19. Sequencing used immunoSEQ multiplex PCR; TCRdb keeps in-frame clones, though not all of them. Here the sample spans approximately 260,000 clones, approximately 84% being singletons. Sequences were obtained from PBMCs or T cells enriched from blood (not recorded which). These receptor sequences come from a man over 45 who had recovered from COVID-19. Each CDR3 is given with its conserved first and last residue. The D gene is left open where the match is weak. The size of a clone is reported for some rows only, either as once, few or many, or as a class for expanded clones.

TRBD1	TRBV4-1	.	TRBJ1-2	TGCGCCAGCAGCATTAGGACAGGGGCTTGGACCTATTCCGGCTACACCTTC	CASSIRTGAWTYSGYTF
.	TRBV7-2	.	TRBJ2-7	TGTGCCAGCAGCTTGCCTCCGGCCTACGAGCAGTACTTC	CASSLPPAYEQYF
TRBD2	TRBV5-1	.	TRBJ2-3	TGCGCCAGCAGCTTGCGTAGCGGGAGTGCAGATACGCAGTATTTT	CASSLRSGSADTQYF
.	TRBV5-4	.	TRBJ2-7	TGTGCCAGCACCACTCCAGGGGTAACCTACGAGCAGTACTTC	CASTTPGVTYEQYF
TRBD1	TRBV7-7	.	TRBJ2-2	TGTGCTAGCAGCTGGGGACAGGGCCGGGACACCGGGGAGCTGTTTTTT	CASSWGQGRDTGELFF
TRBD1	TRBV18	once	TRBJ1-5	TGTGCCAGCTCACCGACAGGGGTCAATCAGCCCCAGCATTTT	CASSPTGVNQPQHF
TRBD2	TRBV12-5	.	TRBJ2-3	TGTGCTAGTGGTTTGCCCACGGGACTAGCGGGAGAGTCCAGCACAGATACGCAGTATTTT	CASGLPTGLAGESSTDTQYF
TRBD2	TRBV7-3	.	TRBJ2-7	TGTGCCAGCAGCCGGGAAGGAACTAGCGGGAGTTACGAGCAGTACTTC	CASSREGTSGSYEQYF
.	TRBV4-1	few	TRBJ2-2	TGCGCCAGCAGCCACTCCAGGCCGAACACCGGGGAGCTGTTTTTT	CASSHSRPNTGELFF
.	TRBV5-1	once	TRBJ2-2	TGCGCCAGCAGCCCGGGGGTCTCGAACACCGGGGAGCTGTTTTTT	CASSPGVSNTGELFF
TRBD1	TRBV5-3	few	TRBJ1-2	TGTGCCAGAAGCGCGAGGGACAGCCCTAACTATGGCTACACCTTC	CARSARDSPNYGYTF
TRBD2	TRBV23-1	.	TRBJ2-3	TGCGCCAGCAGTCCCCGGACTAGCGGACACACAGATACGCAGTATTTT	CASSPRTSGHTDTQYF
TRBD2	TRBV4-3	few	TRBJ2-1	TGCGCCAGCAGCCAAGACAATTTAGCGGGGGCACAACAGTTCTTC	CASSQDNLAGAQQFF
TRBD1	TRBV12-5	.	TRBJ2-1	TGTGCTAGTGGCACAGGGGAATCCTACAATGAGCAGTTCTTC	CASGTGESYNEQFF
.	TRBV18	.	TRBJ2-1	TGTGCCAGCTCACCCGCCGGGCGGGGTGGGGTAACTGAGCAGTTCTTC	CASSPAGRGGVTEQFF
.	TRBV2	.	TRBJ1-5	TGTGCCAGCAGATCGACCGGGAATAGCAATCAGCCCCAGCATTTT	CASRSTGNSNQPQHF
.	TRBV19	once	TRBJ2-3	TGTGCCAGTAGTCCAACGGTCACCCCAGATACGCAGTATTTT	CASSPTVTPDTQYF
TRBD1	TRBV12-5	.	TRBJ1-5	TGTGCTAGTGCCAGAGATAGGACAGGGGGCAATCAGCCCCAGCATTTT	CASARDRTGGNQPQHF
TRBD2	TRBV5-4	.	TRBJ2-5	TGTGCCAGCAGCTTGGCCCCGGGACTAGCGCTAGAGACCCAGTACTTC	CASSLAPGLALETQYF
TRBD1	TRBV6-5	.	TRBJ1-2	TGTGCCAGCAGGTTCCCGGGGACAGGGTATTATGGCTACACCTTC	CASRFPGTGYYGYTF
.	TRBV7-9	.	TRBJ2-5	TGTGCCAGCAATTATTTGGGGGGCGGGAGCCAAGAGACCCAGTACTTC	CASNYLGGGSQETQYF
.	TRBV6-4	.	TRBJ1-2	TGTGCCAGCAGACGGACGGAGCAGGGATATGGCTACACCTTC	CASRRTEQGYGYTF
TRBD1	TRBV6-1	.	TRBJ2-7	TGTGCCAGCAGTGAAGCGACAGGGCGGACAGTGCAGTACTTC	CASSEATGRTVQYF
.	TRBV12-5	few	TRBJ1-3	TGTGCTAGTGGGGTCGGACAGCCTGGAAACACCATATATTTT	CASGVGQPGNTIYF
TRBD2	TRBV3-1/TRBV3-2	.	TRBJ2-7	TGTGCCAGCAGCCAATTCCCTAGCGGCCCCTCCTACGAGCAGTACTTC	CASSQFPSGPSYEQYF
.	TRBV11-3	.	TRBJ1-1	TGTGCCAGCAGCTTACAGAGGAGTACCCGTTTCGCTTTCTTT	CASSLQRSTRFAFF
TRBD2	TRBV9	.	TRBJ2-2	TGTGCCAGCAGCGTAGTCGGGTCGGGAGGGCCCTCCGGGGAGCTGTTTTTT	CASSVVGSGGPSGELFF
.	TRBV7-9	.	TRBJ1-2	TGTGCCAGCAGCTTATCAGGGGTTAACTATGGCTACACCTTC	CASSLSGVNYGYTF
.	TRBV7-9	.	TRBJ2-4	TGTGCCAGCAGCTCCCGACAGTTGGGCGCCAAAAACATTCAGTACTTC	CASSSRQLGAKNIQYF
.	TRBV18	.	TRBJ1-5	TGTGCCAGCTCACCGTTGGGGAGTATCAATCAGCCCCAGCATTTT	CASSPLGSINQPQHF
.	TRBV19	.	TRBJ2-7	TGTGCCAGTAGTGCAGGGTTCGCCTACGAGCAGTACTTC	CASSAGFAYEQYF
.	TRBV6-4	.	TRBJ2-3	TGTGCCAGCAGTGACTCAGGGGGAGACGGGCATAGCACAGATACGCAGTATTTT	CASSDSGGDGHSTDTQYF
.	TRBV15	.	TRBJ2-1	TGTGCCACCAGCAGAGATATAGGAGGGGTCATTGCCTCCGAGCAGTTCTTC	CATSRDIGGVIASEQFF
.	TRBV18	once	TRBJ2-2	TGTGCCAGCTCACCGAAGGGGCGTTGGACCGGGGAGCTGTTTTTT	CASSPKGRWTGELFF
TRBD1	TRBV19	.	TRBJ2-7	TGTGCCAGTACCAGAACAGGGGGCGCACCGGATGAGCAGTACTTC	CASTRTGGAPDEQYF
.	TRBV12-2	.	TRBJ2-2	TGTGCAAGTCGCCAACCTAGGGGGGGGGACCCCAATAACACCGGGGAGCTGTTTTTT	CASRQPRGGDPNNTGELFF
.	TRBV13	.	TRBJ1-6	TGTGCCAGCAGCCCGCTAAGACAGAGCTCCTATAATTCACCCCTCCACTTT	CASSPLRQSSYNSPLHF
.	TRBV19	.	TRBJ1-5	TGTGCCAGTGGGGAGGGCCAGCCCCAGCATTTT	CASGEGQPQHF
.	TRBV19	.	TRBJ2-3	TGTGCCACGCGGGCCGGATCGTACACAGATACGCAGTATTTT	CATRAGSYTDTQYF
.	TRBV9	.	TRBJ2-5	TGTGCCAGCAGCGTCAGACAGGGAGGAGGGGAGACCCAGTACTTC	CASSVRQGGGETQYF
.	TRBV25-1	.	TRBJ2-5	TGTGCCAGCAGTGAATTAGGCAGGGTGGGGGAGACCCAGTACTTC	CASSELGRVGETQYF
TRBD1	TRBV5-8	few	TRBJ2-7	TGTGCCAGCAGATCCGGGACAGACGAGCAGTACTTC	CASRSGTDEQYF
TRBD1	TRBV6-6	.	TRBJ1-2	TGTGCCAGCAGTCCGGGACAGGGAGGCTACACCTTC	CASSPGQGGYTF
.	TRBV19	.	TRBJ1-1	TGTGCCAGTAAAACAGGGCCGAGTGAAGCTTTCTTT	CASKTGPSEAFF
TRBD1	TRBV2	.	TRBJ1-1	TGTGCCAGCAGTCCTCCGGACAGGGGAGAAGCTTTCTTT	CASSPPDRGEAFF
TRBD1	TRBV6-1	.	TRBJ2-6	TGTGCCAGCAGTGACATCCGGGACAGGGGCTCTGGGGCCAACGTCCTGACTTTC	CASSDIRDRGSGANVLTF
TRBD2	TRBV15	.	TRBJ2-2	TGTGCCACCAGCCGCTATACAACGGGACTAGCGGGAAGGGAGCTGTTTTTT	CATSRYTTGLAGRELFF
.	TRBV3-1/TRBV3-2	.	TRBJ1-1	TGTGCCAGCAGCCCGGGGGGGCAGATTACGGACACTGAAGCTTTCTTT	CASSPGGQITDTEAFF
TRBD2	TRBV24-1	few	TRBJ2-5	TGTGCCACCCCGCTGAGCGGGGTAAGTCGAGAGACCCAGTACTTC	CATPLSGVSRETQYF
TRBD1	TRBV6-5	.	TRBJ1-2	TGTGCCAGCAGCTCCGGGACAGGTAGTCTATATGGCTACACCTTC	CASSSGTGSLYGYTF
.	TRBV10-3	.	TRBJ1-1	TGTGCCATCAGTGCCAGGAGGGCTGAAGCTTTCTTT	CAISARRAEAFF
.	TRBV21-1	.	TRBJ1-2	TGTGCCCAACTCCGGGGGGGGCATGGCTACACCTTC	CAQLRGGHGYTF
TRBD1	TRBV2	.	TRBJ1-4	TGTGCCGGCGGGGACAGCCTTAATGAAAAACTGTTTTTT	CAGGDSLNEKLFF
TRBD1	TRBV6-5	.	TRBJ1-2	TGTGCCAGCAGTACCGGACAGGGGGTGGAATATGGCTACACCTTC	CASSTGQGVEYGYTF
TRBD2	TRBV7-6	.	TRBJ2-5	TGTGCCAGCAGCTTAACCGGGGGGAACGGGGAGACCCAGTACTTC	CASSLTGGNGETQYF